Sequencing of this T cell receptor (beta chain) was carried out in a study of blood T cell repertoires in COVID-19. Across the study: From T cells, B-cell-depleted T cells, or PBMCs came the material, which was cDNA or gDNA.

CDR3 length equals 17 residues. V gave up 7 bases and J gave up 1 base, with 23 bases separating them. Germline V gene data show CDR1 as SGHRS and CDR2 as YFSETQ. As originally analysed: Counts of nucleated cells, estimated from reference gene primer amplification, were obtained. Measured with immunoSEQ multiplex PCR; TCRdb has only the in-frame clones, and not every one. Clonal size and the V and J genes are those of that table, whereas D and trimming came from the DNA. This sample carries about 480,000 clones, roughly 88% of them seen once, and the ten largest clones take roughly 12%. The gene calls are TRBV5-1 and TRBJ1-1, with TRBD1 as a possible D gene (5 bases). The origin of this receptor is a woman between 50 and 59 years old with COVID-19, enrolled during active disease. Sample: peripheral blood. CDR3 in amino acids: CASFTPTSETENTEAFF. DNA of the CDR3: TGCGCCAGCTTTACGCCCACCTCGGAGACAGAGAACACTGAAGCTTTCTTT.